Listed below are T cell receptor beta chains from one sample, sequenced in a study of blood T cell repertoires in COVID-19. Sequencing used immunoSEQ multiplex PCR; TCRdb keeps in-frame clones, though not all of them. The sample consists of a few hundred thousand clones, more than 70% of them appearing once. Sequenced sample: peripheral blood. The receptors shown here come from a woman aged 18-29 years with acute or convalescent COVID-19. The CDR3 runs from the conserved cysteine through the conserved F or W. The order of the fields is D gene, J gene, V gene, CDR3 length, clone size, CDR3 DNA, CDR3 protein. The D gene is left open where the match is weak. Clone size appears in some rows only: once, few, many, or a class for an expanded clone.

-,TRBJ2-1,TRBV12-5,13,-,TGTGCTAGTGGTCTGAACTACTACAATGAGCAGTTCTTC,CASGLNYYNEQFF
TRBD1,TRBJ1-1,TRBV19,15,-,TGTGCCAGTAGTCAGCGACAGGGCCTGAGGACTGAAGCTTTCTTT,CASSQRQGLRTEAFF
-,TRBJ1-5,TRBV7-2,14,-,TGTGCCAGCAGCTTAGAGGTCGGGGTTCAGCCCCAGCATTTT,CASSLEVGVQPQHF
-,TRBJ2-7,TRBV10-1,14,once,TGCGCCAGCAGTGAGGGTGGCAGTTCCTACGAGCAGTACTTC,CASSEGGSSYEQYF
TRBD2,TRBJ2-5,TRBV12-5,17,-,TGTGCTAGTGGTAGGGGACTAGCGGGGACGTCACAAGAGACCCAGTACTTC,CASGRGLAGTSQETQYF
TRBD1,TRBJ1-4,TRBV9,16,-,TGTGCCAGCAGCCCCACGCCGGGACAGGGCGGGGAAAAACTGTTTTTT,CASSPTPGQGGEKLFF
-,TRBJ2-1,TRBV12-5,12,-,TGTGCTAGTGGTTTGGGCGGGGTCGAGCAGTTCTTC,CASGLGGVEQFF
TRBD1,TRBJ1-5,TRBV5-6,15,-,TGTGCCAGCAGCTCACTTCAGGGGGGCAATCAGCCCCAGCATTTT,CASSSLQGGNQPQHF
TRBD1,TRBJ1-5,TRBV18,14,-,TGTGCCAGCTCAGCGGGGACAGGCAATCAGCCCCAGCATTTT,CASSAGTGNQPQHF
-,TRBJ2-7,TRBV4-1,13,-,TGCGCCAGCAGCCAAGTGGCCGATTACGAGCAGTACTTC,CASSQVADYEQYF
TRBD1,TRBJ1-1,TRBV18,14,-,TGTGCCAGCTCGCCCCCGGACAGGGGAACTGAAGCTTTCTTT,CASSPPDRGTEAFF
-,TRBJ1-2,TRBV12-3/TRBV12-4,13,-,TGTGCCAGCAGTTTAGGCAGTAACTATGGCTACACCTTC,CASSLGSNYGYTF
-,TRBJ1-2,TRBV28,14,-,TGTGCCAGCAGTTTAAGGCAGGACGCGGGGGGCTACACCTTC,CASSLRQDAGGYTF